This entry concerns a single T cell receptor (beta chain). No antigen is known for it. 5'RACE, which relied on constant-segment primers, yielded TCR alpha and TCR beta cDNA libraries carrying sample barcodes and UMIs. TCRdb called the 5' RACE reads again in MiXCR, with one record for every CDR3 protein. The top ten hold around 12% of the sample, which has hundreds of thousands of distinct CDR3 sequences, 20% seen once. The CDR3 spans 18 residues. CDR1 and CDR2 from the germline V gene are MNHNY and SVGAGI (reference sequence). The V gene end was trimmed by 0 bases and the J gene end by 4 bases; junction bases not matched to a gene: 10. The data were taken from a study of T-cell memory formation after mild COVID-19. Overall study context: TCR clusters were largely donor specific.

Findings and caveats of the study: Those CD4+ clones that contracted were mainly in CM and EM (CD8+ ones in EMRA). Pre-infection memory already had some responding clones, implying cross-reactive memory joined.

The clonotype comes from an adult woman who had mild COVID-19 (a few samples of this study predate the infection). Cell type and time point are not known. The rearrangement uses TRBV6-6 and TRBJ2-3, with 10 positions matching TRBD2. Sample: PBMCs or a T cell subset sorted from them (not recorded which). For the CDR3, the DNA is TGTGCCAGCAGTTACTCGTCGAGGGGACTAGCGTTCCCAGATACGCAGTATTTT. Translated: CASSYSSRGLAFPDTQYF.